This T cell receptor (beta chain) was captured by sequencing in a study of cytomegalovirus exposure and HLA in healthy donors. Looking at the study overall: An early data release held some 89 million unique TCRs from HLA-typed donors. General study findings and limits: The authors later found HLA-associated TCR beta chains more clonally expanded than equally common others. It was reported that TCR beta sequences correctly inferred the HLA-A and HLA-B alleles for most subjects. There were reportedly fewer N-insertions in an Asian-associated ancestry cluster than the approximately 670-donor mean, in a later analysis.

60 Vbeta and 13 Jbeta primers were used in PCR. Using immunoSEQ multiplex PCR, the repertoire was profiled, and TCRdb retains in-frame clones only, with some absent. This table holds 150,000 to 250,000 clones, 65% to 80% found once. About this clone itself: Its cognate antigen is unknown.

The V gene's germline CDR1 is SGHAT and CDR2 FQNNGV. This CDR3 is 16 amino acids long. V lost 0 bases to trimming and J lost 9 bases, with 21 bases between them. The sequence derives from a woman under 40 in good health and CMV-seropositive. The sample was PBMCs. V is TRBV11-2 and J is TRBJ2-7, with D possibly being TRBD2 (5 bases). This chain's CDR3 is CASSLDPSGITWGQYF. The CDR3 DNA reads as TGTGCCAGCAGCTTAGATCCCTCCGGGATCACTTGGGGGCAGTACTTC.